The next 5 T cell receptor beta chains were all read from a single sample in a study of cytomegalovirus exposure and HLA in healthy donors (dated by TCRdb to the late 2010s). The library was prepared using the immunoSEQ multiplex PCR assay. For the multiplex PCR, a mixture combining 60 forward primers for TCR Vbeta segments and 13 reverse primers for TCR Jbeta segments was used. In TCRdb, the immuneACCESS table is reduced to in-frame sequences with V and J assigned. These tables do not hold every clone; where another copy was compared, an unresolved V gene accounts for under half, and the others remain unexplained. For this sample the table gives about 140,000 clones, of which roughly 73% were detected only once. Around 11% of the sample is taken by the ten largest. The source material was PBMCs. These receptors were taken from a man younger than 35 in good health and CMV-seropositive.

This clone appeared a few times. V usage is TRBV7-2 and J usage is TRBJ2-1; D uncertain. CDR1 and CDR2 (germline): SGHTA, FQGNSA. This CDR3 spans 13 amino acids. The germline V and J ends were trimmed by 3 bases and 1 base, with 4 bases remaining between them. The CDR3: CASSFQSYNEQFF. Written as DNA, the CDR3 is TGTGCCAGCAGCTTTCAGTCCTACAATGAGCAGTTCTTC.

V gene TRBV19 combines with J gene TRBJ1-4; 7 bases align to TRBD1. Per the germline V gene, CDR1 is LNHDA and CDR2 is SQIVND (reference sequence). V trimming: 4 bases; J trimming: 8 bases; junction bases outside the gene matches: 7. The CDR3 contains 14 residues. The CDR3 here is CASSTAGGFEKLFF. The CDR3 bases are TGTGCCAGTAGTACGGCAGGGGGATTCGAAAAACTGTTTTTT.

This clone was detected once. The chain has TRBV14 and TRBJ2-7; TRBD1 is a possible D gene (6 bases). CDR3 length equals 13 residues. The ends were cut back, 1 base at V and 8 bases at J, with 12 bases in the middle. Looked up from germline, CDR1 is SGHDN and CDR2 is FVKESK. This CDR3 reads CASSQVWGPKQYF. CDR3 DNA: TGTGCCAGCAGCCAAGTGTGGGGGCCGAAGCAGTACTTC.

This sequence joins TRBV18 and TRBJ2-3; no firm D call. V shed 2 bases and J shed 5 bases, with 5 bases lying between them. Germline loops: CDR1 KGHSH, CDR2 LQKENI. This CDR3 contains 12 residues. The CDR3 region is CASSPAGDTQYF. CDR3 nucleotide sequence: TGTGCCAGCTCACCAGCAGGAGATACGCAGTATTTT.

The chain combines TRBV7-3 with TRBJ2-3; D call uncertain. This CDR3 region has 14 residues. Germline V lookup: CDR1 SGHTA, CDR2 FQGTGA. The ends were cut back, 1 base at V and 6 bases at J, with 11 bases in the middle. CDR3 sequence: CASSLRAWSDTQYF. DNA for the CDR3: TGTGCCAGCAGCTTAAGGGCCTGGTCGGATACGCAGTATTTT.